This T cell receptor (beta chain) was identified in a study of blood T cell repertoires in COVID-19. Across the whole study: COVID-19 samples, acute and convalescent, were from the United States, Italy and Spain.

Per the study methods: Amplification with reference gene primers provided the estimates of nucleated cell counts. Data came from immunoSEQ multiplex PCR; TCRdb stores just in-frame clones and leaves some out. V, J and clone size are taken as reported in that table, and D and trimming were inferred from the DNA itself. This table has 250,000 to 300,000 clones, around 80% appearing once. This CDR3 comprises 14 residues. The ends were cut back, 1 base at V and 4 bases at J, with 10 bases in the middle. CDR1 and CDR2 from the germline V gene are LGHDT and YNNKEL (reference sequence). The V and J genes are TRBV3-1 (or the pseudogene TRBV3-2) and TRBJ1-1, with no clear D. The sample consisted of peripheral blood. This clonotype was sampled from a man older than 75 with acute or convalescent COVID-19. CDR3 in DNA: TGTGCCAGCAGCCAAGGACTAGGGCTCACTGAAGCTTTCTTT. Its translation is CASSQGLGLTEAFF.